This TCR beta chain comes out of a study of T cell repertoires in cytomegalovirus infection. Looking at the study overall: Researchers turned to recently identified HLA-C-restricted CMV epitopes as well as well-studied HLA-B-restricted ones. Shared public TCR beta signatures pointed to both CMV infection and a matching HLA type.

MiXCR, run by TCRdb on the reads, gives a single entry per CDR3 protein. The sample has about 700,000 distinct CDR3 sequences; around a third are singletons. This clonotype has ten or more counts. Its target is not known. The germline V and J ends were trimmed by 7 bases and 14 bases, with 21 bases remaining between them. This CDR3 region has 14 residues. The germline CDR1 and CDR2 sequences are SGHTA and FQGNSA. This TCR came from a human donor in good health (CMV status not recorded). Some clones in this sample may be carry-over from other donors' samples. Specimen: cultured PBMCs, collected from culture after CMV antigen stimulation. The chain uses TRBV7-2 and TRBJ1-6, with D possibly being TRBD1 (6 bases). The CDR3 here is CASKTGASSPTLHF. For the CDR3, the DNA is TGTGCCAGCAAGACGGGGGCCTCCAGCCCCACCCTCCACTTT.